The rows below give T cell receptor beta chains drawn from one sample of a study of T cells after yellow fever vaccination. One entry per CDR3 protein results from TCRdb running MiXCR on the 5' RACE reads. The sample lists hundreds of thousands of distinct CDR3 sequences; around 13% were seen once. This specimen consisted of CD4+ T cells sorted from PBMCs, obtained 15 days after the yellow fever booster vaccination. Receptor source: a man between 18 and 29 years old who received the YFV17D yellow fever vaccine. Both conserved end residues are trimmed from each CDR3. A D gene is named only where the DNA matches it firmly.

TRBV12-1	-	ADSGETQY
TRBV5-1	-	ASSLYGPDTEAF
TRBV7-2	-	ASSFVGLTDTQY
TRBV19	TRBD2	ASSMLGGGAKNIQY
TRBV2	-	ASSGRLGASSGNTIY
TRBV10-1	-	ASSDRISTDTQY
TRBV5-1	-	ASSLAYSKETQY
TRBV7-8	-	ASSLVRVNWNSNEQF
TRBV7-9	-	ASSYRVAYEQY
TRBV20-1	TRBD1	SAPDRGYGYT
TRBV4-1	TRBD2	ASSQAADSGVTGELF
TRBV15	-	ATSKVGTARNTGELF
TRBV2	-	ASSEQGGQETQY
TRBV7-2	-	ASSLVPAGQGDTQY
TRBV6-2/TRBV6-3	-	ASKHDSNQPQH
TRBV6-6	-	ASSYEGHAF
TRBV18	-	ASSPMNRVEADTQY
TRBV7-8	-	ASAQGLEVYGYT
TRBV6-5	-	ASRPMGAGQPQH
TRBV4-1	-	ASSQETGVSPQYEQY
TRBV5-1	TRBD2	ASSLAAGVTDTQY
TRBV6-6	-	GAGGEKLF
TRBV27	TRBD1	ASSNLRGLGYNSPLH
TRBV9	TRBD2	ASSIGLVAETQY
TRBV20-1	TRBD2	SAPRTSVEETQY
TRBV7-2	-	ASSLREGGGYT
TRBV7-2	-	ASSLQINEKLF
TRBV7-9	TRBD1	ASSIPGQPTGELF
TRBV7-9	-	ASSFDTRGNQPQH
TRBV5-1	-	ASTRAGRELF
TRBV28	TRBD2	ASSPPSSGGTDTQY
TRBV7-2	-	ASSLWTDYNEQF
TRBV12-3/TRBV12-4	-	ASSARGAGANVLT
TRBV7-2	TRBD1	ASSLGGTGGSPLH
TRBV30	-	AWSRASYQPQH
TRBV7-2	-	ASSDRGNQPQH
TRBV7-9	-	ASSSGRGSIHEQY